The 28 T cell receptor beta chains given below trace back to one sample, sequenced in a study of blood T cell repertoires in COVID-19. Profiled with immunoSEQ multiplex PCR; TCRdb holds only in-frame clones, not every one. The sample yields roughly 420,000 clones, roughly 90% seen once. Sequencing was done on a sample of PBMCs or T cells enriched from blood (not recorded which). The receptors come from a woman in her thirties with acute COVID-19.

This clone was seen a single time. The chain employs TRBV10-3 and TRBJ2-1, with D perhaps matching TRBD2 (6 bases). In germline, CDR1 is ENHRY, CDR2 SYGVKD. The CDR3 extends over 14 amino acids. V lost 10 bases and J lost 0, with 13 bases in between. For the CDR3, the DNA is TGTGCCACAACCGCGGGGCTCTCCTACAATGAGCAGTTCTTC. This translates into CATTAGLSYNEQFF.

The rearrangement uses TRBV7-2 and TRBJ1-2; TRBD1 is a possible D gene (5 bases). The CDR3 covers 11 residues. CDR1 is SGHTA, CDR2 FQGNSA, per germline. V was clipped by 3 bases and J by 10 bases, with 9 bases between them. The CDR3 sequence is CASSLGGTYTF. Written as DNA, the CDR3 is TGTGCCAGCAGCTTGGGAGGGACCTACACCTTC.

V usage is TRBV3-1 (or the pseudogene TRBV3-2) and J usage is TRBJ1-1, with 8 bases aligning to TRBD1. The CDR3 covers 12 residues. In germline, CDR1 is LGHDT, CDR2 YNNKEL (reference sequence). J lost 9 bases, V lost 6 bases, and 6 bases had no gene match. The CDR3 sequence: CASRAGTGKAFF. In DNA form, the CDR3 reads TGTGCCAGCAGGGCCGGGACAGGCAAAGCTTTCTTT.

CDR3 loop: CASSPGHLTPNTEAFF. As DNA, the CDR3 is TGCGCCAGCAGCCCGGGACACCTCACACCGAACACTGAAGCTTTCTTT. The chain is built from TRBV4-1 and TRBJ1-1; D is possibly TRBD1 (6 bases). Trimming shortened V by 4 bases and J by 1 base, and 16 bases separated the two germline ends. The CDR3 has 16 amino acids. Germline CDR1 and CDR2: MGHRA and YSYEKL.

This sequence joins TRBV6-5 and TRBJ2-7; 8 positions agree with TRBD2. V dropped 9 bases and J dropped 2; count of bases not matched to a gene: 6. Germline lookup yields CDR1 MNHEY and CDR2 SVGAGI. CDR3 size: 13 residues. The CDR3 nucleotides are TGTGCCAGTCGGACTAGCCTTGCCTACGAGCAGTACTTC. It codes for CASRTSLAYEQYF.

This clone came up a few times. The V call is TRBV24-1, the J call TRBJ1-1; tentative D call: TRBD1 (5 bases). CDR1 is KGHDR and CDR2 is SFDVKD in the germline V gene. Between the trimmed V and J ends, which lost 4 bases and 9 bases, there was a span of 11 bases. This CDR3 has 12 amino acids. The CDR3: CATSDEGRKAFF. CDR3 sequence (DNA): TGTGCCACCAGTGACGAGGGGAGGAAAGCTTTCTTT.

The CDR3 here is CASIYTRLNTEAFF. The CDR3, as DNA: TGTGCCAGCATATATACGCGGCTGAACACTGAAGCTTTCTTT. This chain connects TRBV2 to TRBJ1-1; no firm D call. V lost 7 bases and J lost 0, with 12 bases in between. The germline V gene encodes CDR1 SNHLY and CDR2 FYNNEI. This CDR3 has 14 amino acids.

The chain joins TRBV2 to TRBJ1-1; D possibly corresponds to TRBD1 (6 bases). This CDR3 comprises 15 residues. V lost 5 bases, J lost 3 bases, and 16 bases lay in between. Germline-derived CDR1 and CDR2 are SNHLY and FYNNEI. CDR3 in amino acids: CASSTRGGMDTEAFF. CDR3 coding DNA: TGTGCCAGCAGTACGAGGGGGGGAATGGACACTGAAGCTTTCTTT.

The CDR3 bases are TGTGCCAGCAGCTTAGTCCTAGGGGTTAGCAATCAGCCCCAGCATTTT. Translating it yields CASSLVLGVSNQPQHF. The J gene is TRBJ1-5, the V gene TRBV5-8; maybe TRBD1 (5 bases). Between the trimmed V and J ends, which lost 2 bases and 0 bases, there was a span of 12 bases. This CDR3 spans 16 amino acids. Germline CDR1 and CDR2: SGHTS and YDEGEE.

The chain recombines TRBV9 with TRBJ2-5, with 8 bases aligning to TRBD2. V shed 4 bases and J 5 bases; nucleotides not matched to a gene: 7. The CDR3 runs 14 residues. Germline values: CDR1 SGDLS, CDR2 YYNGEE. DNA of the CDR3: TGTGCCAGCAGCCTTATTAGCGGGGCGGAGACCCAGTACTTC. Amino acids: CASSLISGAETQYF.

The chain carries TRBV2 and TRBJ2-7; 9 nucleotides align to TRBD2. The V and J ends lost 8 bases and 3 bases, in that order; junction bases with no gene match: 11. The germline CDR1 and CDR2 sequences are SNHLY and FYNNEI. CDR3 size: 15 residues. CDR3 DNA: TGTGCCAGCGCGGGAGGGTCAGAACCCCTCTACGAGCAGTACTTC. It specifies CASAGGSEPLYEQYF.

This chain joins TRBV5-4 and TRBJ2-7, with 7 bases that match TRBD1. Germline trimming cut 3 bases from V and 4 bases from J; bases unmatched to any gene: 7. This CDR3 has 14 amino acids. Looked up from germline, CDR1 is SGHNT and CDR2 is YYREEE (reference sequence). The DNA of the CDR3 is TGTGCCAGCAGCTCAGAGGGACAGCCGTACGAGCAGTACTTC. This translates into CASSSEGQPYEQYF.

The chain couples TRBV9 to TRBJ2-7; TRBD1 aligns across 10 bases. V lost 3 bases and J lost 5; bases outside the gene matches: 5. CDR1 SGDLS and CDR2 YYNGEE come from the germline V gene. The CDR3 contains 14 residues. The CDR3 is CASSGDRGLNEQYF. DNA for the CDR3: TGTGCCAGCAGCGGAGACAGGGGGCTAAACGAGCAGTACTTC.

V and J are TRBV6-6 and TRBJ2-7; 9 positions agree with TRBD2. V lost 2 bases, J lost 2 bases, and 7 bases stayed unmatched. From germline, CDR1 is MNHNY and CDR2 SVGAGI (reference sequence). The CDR3 loop spans 16 amino acids. CDR3: CASSYIVGGGAYEQYF. The CDR3 coding sequence is TGTGCCAGCAGTTACATAGTTGGCGGGGGGGCCTACGAGCAGTACTTC.

V is TRBV30 and J is TRBJ1-2, with TRBD1 matching over 9 bases. J lost 7 bases, V lost 2 bases, and 14 bases had no gene match. This CDR3 is 16 amino acids long. The germline gives CDR1 GTSNPN, CDR2 SVGIG (reference sequence). CDR3 in amino acids: CAWSSGRDRERAGYTF. As DNA, the CDR3 is TGTGCCTGGAGTTCCGGAAGGGACAGGGAACGCGCTGGCTACACCTTC.

This clone was seen once. The chain combines TRBV9 with TRBJ2-2; maybe TRBD1 (6 bases). CDR1 SGDLS and CDR2 YYNGEE come from the germline V gene. This CDR3 contains 14 residues. V lost 5 bases and J lost 4, with 12 bases in between. The CDR3 DNA reads as TGTGCCAGCAGGAAGGACAGATCCACCGGGGAGCTGTTTTTT. Its translation is CASRKDRSTGELFF.

The V and J genes are TRBV6-5 and TRBJ2-2; possible D gene TRBD2, 6 bases. This CDR3 has 14 amino acids. Trimming stripped 5 bases from V and 4 bases from J, with 11 bases between. Germline V CDR1 and CDR2: MNHEY, SVGAGI. Here the CDR3 reads CASSPGLGTGELFF. The CDR3 nucleotides read TGTGCCAGCAGTCCGGGACTGGGCACCGGGGAGCTGTTTTTT.

The rearrangement joins TRBV3-1 (or the pseudogene TRBV3-2) to TRBJ1-2; D remains ambiguous. The CDR3 is 12 amino acids. CDR1 and CDR2 from the germline V gene are LGHDT and YNNKEL (reference sequence). Trimming stripped 4 bases from V and 8 bases from J, with 11 bases between. The CDR3 DNA follows: TGTGCCAGCAGCCCGGGTCTCGGGGGCTACACCTTC. It is translated as CASSPGLGGYTF.

The chain employs TRBV5-1 and TRBJ2-7; 7 nucleotides agree with TRBD1. The germline gives CDR1 SGHRS, CDR2 YFSETQ. The V segment lost 6 bases and the J segment 2 bases; nucleotides outside the gene matches: 11. The CDR3 contains 15 residues. CDR3 sequence reads: CASTVNLDRAYEQYF. In DNA, the CDR3 is TGCGCCAGCACCGTAAATTTAGACAGGGCCTACGAGCAGTACTTC.

The chain joins TRBV6-5 to TRBJ1-2, with D possibly matching TRBD1 (6 bases). Germline lookup yields CDR1 MNHEY and CDR2 SVGAGI. The CDR3 covers 11 residues. Trimming shortened V by 7 bases and J by 4 bases, and 7 bases separated the two germline ends. CDR3 bases: TGTGCCAGCACAGGGGCCTATGGCTACACCTTC. It codes for CASTGAYGYTF.

This chain uses TRBV12-3 or TRBV12-4 with TRBJ1-1; D gene ambiguous. CDR3 length: 13 amino acids. Deletions cut 5 bases from V and 0 bases from J, with 7 bases between. The CDR3 coding sequence is TGTGCCAGCAGTATTCAGTTGAACACTGAAGCTTTCTTT. Amino acid sequence: CASSIQLNTEAFF.

J is TRBJ1-2 and V is TRBV29-1, with 9 bases aligning to TRBD1. Germline V CDR1 and CDR2: SQVTM, ANQGSEA. This CDR3 has 15 residues. V was pared by 7 bases and J by 5 bases, with 14 bases of the junction left unmatched. This chain's CDR3 is CSASQPTGGRYGYTF. CDR3 DNA: TGCAGCGCAAGTCAACCTACAGGGGGCCGGTATGGCTACACCTTC.

The chain has TRBV10-2 and TRBJ2-2, with 11 nucleotides matching TRBD2. There are 15 residues in the CDR3. Losses at the gene ends were 6 bases for V and 8 bases for J; bases not matched to a gene: 8. The germline V gene has CDR1 WSHSY and CDR2 SAAADI. This CDR3 reads CASRIAGGVSGELFF. CDR3 sequence (DNA): TGCGCCAGCAGAATAGCGGGGGGGGTATCAGGGGAGCTGTTTTTT.

The chain is built from TRBV4-3 and TRBJ2-7, with D uncertain. The CDR3 covers 12 residues. V was clipped by 3 bases and J by 6 bases, with 9 bases between them. The germline gives CDR1 LGHNA, CDR2 YSLEER. CDR3 sequence: CASSQYGGEQYF. For the CDR3, the DNA is TGCGCCAGCAGCCAGTACGGCGGCGAGCAGTACTTC.

The chain joins TRBV28 to TRBJ1-6, with 8 bases identical to TRBD1. The junction had 11 bases not matched to a gene; V was cut back by 5 bases and J by 8 bases. The germline gives CDR1 MDHEN, CDR2 SYDVKM. The CDR3 contains 16 residues. Written as DNA, the CDR3 is TGTGCCAGCAGTCCAGGAGAGGACAGGGACTATTCACCCCTCCACTTT. Translating it yields CASSPGEDRDYSPLHF.

The genes are TRBV27 and TRBJ1-5; D gene ambiguous. The CDR3 spans 13 residues. Germline CDR1 reads MNHEY; CDR2 reads SMNVEV (reference sequence). Deletions cut 6 bases from V and 5 bases from J, with 11 bases between. CDR3 bases: TGTGCCAGCAGCGAAACTGTGTATCAGCCCCAGCATTTT. This codes for CASSETVYQPQHF.

A remark on this clone: The same CDR3 can be traced to other DNA sequences in this sample. The rearrangement uses TRBV5-1 and TRBJ2-3, with 8 bases that match TRBD2. CDR1 and CDR2 from the germline V gene are SGHRS and YFSETQ. J gave up 0 bases and V 7 bases, and 4 bases lay outside the gene matches. The CDR3 has 14 amino acids. The CDR3 DNA sequence: TGCGCCAGCTCGAGCGGGGGCAGCACAGATACGCAGTATTTT. Amino acid sequence: CASSSGGSTDTQYF.

The J gene is TRBJ1-6, the V gene TRBV19; maybe TRBD1 (5 bases). This CDR3 is 17 amino acids long. The ends were cut back, 3 bases at V and 2 bases at J, with 14 bases in the middle. Germline CDR1 is LNHDA and CDR2 is SQIVND (reference sequence). Here the CDR3 reads CASSISGFGPYNSPLHF. As DNA, the CDR3 is TGTGCCAGTAGTATCTCAGGGTTTGGCCCCTATAATTCACCCCTCCACTTT.